Listed here are 14 T cell receptor beta chains from one sample, sequenced in a study of radiotherapy plus CTLA-4 blockade in lung cancer. Here immunoSEQ multiplex PCR was the method, and the copy in TCRdb shows in-frame clones only, minus some. The sample yields some 66,000 clones, around 81% seen once. The starting material was peripheral blood, obtained from a patient treated with radiotherapy plus ipilimumab. The receptors were sampled from a human donor with non-small cell lung cancer who had a partial response to radiotherapy plus ipilimumab.

The chain has TRBV7-2 and TRBJ2-5; 11 nucleotides match TRBD1. The CDR3 totals 16 residues. CDR1 SGHTA and CDR2 FQGNSA come from the germline V gene. J gave up 6 bases and V 3 bases, and 9 bases lay outside the gene matches. In DNA form, the CDR3 reads TGTGCCAGCAGCTTGTCCGGGACAGGGGGATCAAAGACCCAGTACTTC. The encoded protein is CASSLSGTGGSKTQYF. Combining the CDR3 with reference TRBV7-2 and TRBJ2-5 gives the whole variable domain GAGVSQSPSNKVTEKGKDVELRCDPISGHTALYWYRQSLGQGLEFLIYFQGNSAPDKSGLPSDRFSAERTGGSVSTLTIQRTQQEDSAVYLCASSLSGTGGSKTQYFGPGTRLLVL.

The chain carries TRBV30 and TRBJ1-1, with 7 bases that match TRBD1. Losses at the gene ends were 4 bases for V and 4 bases for J; bases not matched to a gene: 6. Looked up from germline, CDR1 is GTSNPN and CDR2 is SVGIG (reference sequence). The CDR3 runs 13 residues. The CDR3 region has the DNA TGTGCCTGGACGGGACAGTTTGGCACTGAAGCTTTCTTT. Residues: CAWTGQFGTEAFF. The variable domain in full, with the rest retrieved from reference TRBV30 and TRBJ1-1, is SQTIHQWPATLVQPVGSPLSLECTVEGTSNPNLYWYRQAAGRGLQLLFYSVGIGQISSEVPQNLSASRPQDRQFILSSKKLLLSDSGFYLCAWTGQFGTEAFFGQGTRLTVV.

The V and J genes are TRBV18 and TRBJ2-2, with TRBD2 identical over 16 bases. V dropped 4 bases and J dropped 0; count of bases not matched to a gene: 5. CDR1 is KGHSH and CDR2 is LQKENI in the germline V gene. CDR3 length: 19 amino acids. The CDR3 coding sequence is TGTGCCAGCTCACACCCGGGACTAGCGGGAGGGCCGAACACCGGGGAGCTGTTTTTT. Its translation is CASSHPGLAGGPNTGELFF.

The chain carries TRBV6-6 and TRBJ2-2, with D hard to call. Per germline, CDR1 MNHNY and CDR2 SVGAGI (reference sequence). Trimming left V 4 bases short and J 1 base short, with 4 bases between. CDR3 length equals 13 residues. CDR3 residues: CASSSGNTGELFF. Written as DNA, the CDR3 is TGTGCCAGCAGTTCGGGGAACACCGGGGAGCTGTTTTTT.

This clone has just one count. The rearrangement joins TRBV28 to TRBJ1-2, with 8 nucleotides matching TRBD1. V dropped 3 bases and J dropped 4; count of bases not matched to a gene: 7. CDR1 and CDR2 from the germline V gene are MDHEN and SYDVKM. The CDR3 is made up of 15 amino acids. CDR3 amino acids: CASSFSDRAFYGYTF. In DNA, the CDR3 is TGTGCCAGCAGTTTCTCGGACAGGGCGTTCTATGGCTACACCTTC.

This chain links TRBV5-1 with TRBJ2-1; 11 nucleotides align to TRBD2. CDR3 length: 14 amino acids. Germline V gene sequence: CDR1 SGHRS, CDR2 YFSETQ. V shed 4 bases, J shed 6 bases, and the junction held 3 bases outside the gene matches. The CDR3 spells CASSPGTSGNEQFF. CDR3 nucleotides: TGCGCCAGCAGCCCCGGGACTAGCGGCAATGAGCAGTTCTTC.

V usage is TRBV4-2 and J usage is TRBJ2-3, with D possibly being TRBD2 (5 bases). Germline lookup yields CDR1 LGHNA and CDR2 YNFKEQ. The CDR3 is 15 amino acids. V was trimmed by 0 bases and J by 4 bases, leaving 11 bases between them. CDR3 amino acids: CASSQDAGMADTQYF. DNA of the CDR3: TGTGCCAGCAGCCAAGATGCGGGTATGGCAGATACGCAGTATTTT.

The V and J genes are TRBV29-1 and TRBJ2-7, with 8 positions matching TRBD2. This CDR3 contains 11 residues. Germline V lookup: CDR1 SQVTM, CDR2 ANQGSEA. Trimming took 8 bases from V and 4 from J; bases not matched to a gene: 4. The DNA of the CDR3 is TGCAGCTACGGGGGGGGGTACGAGCAGTACTTC. Residues: CSYGGGYEQYF.

J is TRBJ2-5 and V is TRBV9; 9 nucleotides line up with TRBD1. Germline V gene data show CDR1 as SGDLS and CDR2 as YYNGEE. With V trimmed by 2 bases and J by 5 bases, 7 bases remained unmatched. The CDR3 spans 15 residues. The CDR3, as DNA: TGTGCCAGCAGCGTGGAGGACAGGGGAGGGGAGACCCAGTACTTC. Translated: CASSVEDRGGETQYF.

This clone appeared a few times. V is TRBV4-2 and J is TRBJ2-1; 7 bases match TRBD2. CDR3 length equals 15 residues. V lost 4 bases to trimming and J lost 2 bases; unmatched junction nucleotides: 5. The germline V gene has CDR1 LGHNA and CDR2 YNFKEQ. The CDR3 bases are TGTGCCAGCAGCCCGGCGGGAGACCCCTACAATGAGCAGTTCTTC. As protein: CASSPAGDPYNEQFF.

V and J are TRBV5-1 and TRBJ2-1; TRBD2 matches at 9 bases. V was clipped by 1 base and J by 4 bases; unmatched bases: 0. The germline gives CDR1 SGHRS, CDR2 YFSETQ. The CDR3 is 14 amino acids. The CDR3 loop reads CASSLLAGYNEQFF. The CDR3 DNA is TGCGCCAGCAGCTTGCTAGCGGGATACAATGAGCAGTTCTTC.

The chain combines TRBV2 with TRBJ1-1; 8 bases are a match to TRBD1. This CDR3 is built from 13 residues. CDR1 SNHLY and CDR2 FYNNEI come from the germline V gene. The junction had 1 base not matched to a gene; V was cut back by 6 bases and J by 1 base. CDR3 protein: CASRQGGNTEAFF. The CDR3 region has the DNA TGTGCCAGCAGACAGGGGGGGAACACTGAAGCTTTCTTT. The variable domain in full, completed from reference TRBV2 and TRBJ1-1, reads EPEVTQTPSHQVTQMGQEVILRCVPISNHLYFYWYRQILGQKVEFLVSFYNNEISEKSEIFDDQFSVERPDGSNFTLKIRSTKLEDSAMYFCASRQGGNTEAFFGQGTRLTVV.

This clone was counted a few times. The rearrangement links TRBV19 to TRBJ2-2; possibly TRBD2 for D (5 bases). CDR1 is LNHDA and CDR2 is SQIVND in the germline V gene (reference sequence). Trimming removed 5 bases from V and 1 base from J, with 8 bases in between. This CDR3 has 14 residues. CDR3: CASSRGLNTGELFF. The CDR3, as DNA: TGTGCCAGTAGTCGAGGGTTGAACACCGGGGAGCTGTTTTTT.

This clone was found a few times. The rearrangement links TRBV6-6 to TRBJ1-2; tentatively, D is TRBD1 (6 bases). CDR1 is MNHNY and CDR2 is SVGAGI in the germline V gene (reference sequence). V dropped 8 bases and J dropped 2 bases, with 6 bases sitting between them. CDR3 size: 11 residues. DNA of the CDR3: TGTGCCAGCGGGGGCAACTATGGCTACACCTTC. It encodes CASGGNYGYTF.